This T cell receptor beta chain was sequenced for a study of blood T cell repertoires in COVID-19. Participant-given clinical history determined each cohort assignment. CDR3 length: 14 residues. Looked up from germline, CDR1 is SGHAT and CDR2 is FQDESV (reference sequence). With V trimmed by 3 bases and J by 8 bases, 7 bases remained unmatched. Under the authors' procedure: Nucleated cell counts were estimated from reference gene primer amplification. The data were produced by immunoSEQ multiplex PCR, yet TCRdb's version contains in-frame clones alone and is incomplete. Clone size and the V and J calls come from that table; the DNA yielded D and trimming. The table lists about 140,000 clones, 84% of them singletons, with roughly 3.4% in the top ten. A single count supports this clone.

The origin of this receptor is a woman aged 45 to 65 with acute COVID-19. Input material: PBMCs or T cells enriched from blood (not recorded which). The chain joins TRBV11-1 to TRBJ2-1, with 7 nucleotides matching TRBD2. This chain's CDR3 is CASSFTSAVDEQFF. CDR3 coding DNA: TGTGCCAGCAGCTTTACTAGCGCCGTCGATGAGCAGTTCTTC. Full variable domain (rest looked up from reference TRBV11-1 and TRBJ2-1): EAEVAQSPRYKITEKSQAVAFWCDPISGHATLYWYRQILGQGPELLVQFQDESVVDDSQLPKDRFSAERLKGVDSTLKIQPAELGDSAMYLCASSFTSAVDEQFFGPGTRLTVL.